The TCR beta chain under discussion was sequenced for a study of blood T cell repertoires in COVID-19. Study context: The study drew acute and convalescent COVID-19 samples from the United States, Italy and Spain. The analysed material was cDNA or gDNA that came from T cells, B-cell-depleted T cells, or PBMCs.

This clone was found once. Germline lookup yields CDR1 SGDLS and CDR2 YYNGEE. The CDR3 extends over 13 amino acids. Trimming took 4 bases from V and 5 from J, leaving 12 bases between them. Per the study methods: Reference gene primers were amplified, and this amplification served to estimate nucleated cell counts. Profiled with immunoSEQ multiplex PCR; TCRdb holds only in-frame clones, not every one. V, J and clone size were drawn from that table, and D and trimming were deduced from the DNA. The sample has about 200,000 clones, about 87% seen once. The sequencing sample was made of peripheral blood. This TCR derives from a man between 60 and 75 years old who had recovered from COVID-19. This rearrangement joins TRBV9 to TRBJ2-5; D may be TRBD2 (6 bases). Here the CDR3 reads CASSLSGRETQYF. The CDR3 region has the DNA TGTGCCAGCAGCCTTAGCGGTAGGGAGACCCAGTACTTC.